This TCR beta chain was identified in a study of response to subunit inactivated influenza vaccine. The CDR3 has 13 amino acids. V was cut by 6 bases and J by 9 bases, with 14 bases left in between. Germline-derived CDR1 and CDR2 are MNHEY and SVGAGI. Worth noting for this clonotype: The antigen is unknown.

Findings of the study overall: There was a suggestion from the authors that each seasonal influenza vaccination recruits few new T cells.

TCRdb used MiXCR to reprocess the RT-PCR reads, holding one entry per CDR3 protein. Here the sample spans approximately 520,000 distinct CDR3 sequences, around 25% being singletons. Sequencing was performed on CD4+ T cells sorted from PBMCs, taken more than 4 days after vaccination. The TCR was taken from a man in his fifties or sixties who received an inactivated influenza vaccine. This rearrangement joins TRBV6-5 to TRBJ1-4; D gene unclear. CDR3 in DNA: TGTGCCAGCAGCGTACTCCCTGGGAAAAAACTGTTTTTT. It codes for CASSVLPGKKLFF.